The 18 T cell receptor beta chains below were found in one sample sequenced in a study of T cells in Graves' hyperthyroidism and ophthalmopathy. Researchers took RNA transcripts and amplified the TCR beta CDR3 regions from them. RT-PCR in the first round (using the HTBI primer set) targeted the TCR CDR3. MiXCR was run by TCRdb on the multiplex PCR reads, yielding one entry per CDR3 protein. The data contain about 360,000 distinct CDR3 sequences, under 15% of them seen just once; the ten biggest clones take up around a tenth. The source material was blood. These receptors were taken from a woman under 30 with Graves' hyperthyroidism.

The chain has TRBV6-1 and TRBJ1-5, with 10 bases fitting TRBD1. Trimming removed 8 bases from V and 1 base from J; junction bases left unmatched: 5. Germline V gives CDR1 MNHNS, CDR2 SASEGT. The CDR3 is 15 residues long. The CDR3 DNA reads as TGTGCCAGCGGGAGGACAGGGGGGAGCAATCAGCCCCAGCATTTT. It translates to CASGRTGGSNQPQHF.

The chain carries TRBV29-1 and TRBJ2-1, with TRBD1 matching 9 bases. The CDR3 length is 14 residues. Germline V gene data show CDR1 as SQVTM and CDR2 as ANQGSEA. V lost 4 bases and J lost 3; bases outside the gene matches: 4. The CDR3 region is CSVGTGVRYNEQFF. DNA of the CDR3: TGCAGCGTTGGGACAGGGGTTCGCTACAATGAGCAGTTCTTC.

Ten or more counts support this clonotype. The genes are TRBV28 and TRBJ2-3, with TRBD2 as a possible D gene (6 bases). The CDR3 runs to 17 residues. CDR1 is MDHEN, CDR2 SYDVKM, per germline. V lost 1 base and J lost 1, with 15 bases in between. The CDR3: CASSLFVAGRRTDTQYF. The CDR3 DNA reads as TGTGCCAGCAGTTTATTTGTCGCAGGGAGGCGCACAGATACGCAGTATTTT.

This clonotype was found many times. J is TRBJ1-2 and V is TRBV10-3, with D possibly being TRBD1 (6 bases). The V end was cut by 7 bases, the J end by 3 bases, with 15 bases between. This CDR3 region has 14 residues. Germline V gene lookup returns CDR1 ENHRY and CDR2 SYGVKD. DNA of the CDR3: TGTGCCATCACTATGGCAGGGGAAGACTATGGCTACACCTTC. Its protein product is CAITMAGEDYGYTF.

This clonotype was seen ten or more times. The gene calls are TRBV7-8 and TRBJ1-2; TRBD1 aligns across 7 bases. The length of the CDR3 is 16 residues. The germline CDR1 and CDR2 sequences are SGHVS and FQNEAQ. The junction had 17 bases not matched to a gene; V was cut back by 5 bases and J by 8 bases. The CDR3 DNA sequence: TGTGCCAGCAGCCACGGAAGACAGGGTGCTGTGGAAGGCTACACCTTC. Translated: CASSHGRQGAVEGYTF.

This clonotype was seen repeatedly, ten times or more. The chain has TRBV28 and TRBJ2-3, with TRBD2 matching over 8 bases. Losses at the gene ends were 4 bases for V and 4 bases for J; bases not matched to a gene: 10. Germline CDR1 MDHEN, CDR2 SYDVKM. The CDR3 has 16 amino acids. The CDR3 region is CASSYLGPGGADTQYF. The CDR3 DNA reads as TGTGCCAGCAGTTATCTGGGCCCGGGGGGGGCAGATACGCAGTATTTT.

This clonotype came up a few times. A much bigger clone sits one base away, suggesting this may be a read error. J is TRBJ1-6 and V is TRBV24-1; TRBD1 is a possible D gene (6 bases). The CDR3 extends over 15 amino acids. Germline V CDR1 and CDR2: KGHDR, SFDVKD. CDR3 protein: CVTSEGQMFNSPLHF. DNA for the CDR3: TGTGTCACCAGTGAGGGACAAATGTTTAATTCACCCCTCCACTTT.

This clonotype was seen at least ten times. The gene calls are TRBV20-1 and TRBJ1-1; no definite D call. In germline, CDR1 is DFQATT, CDR2 SNEGSKA (reference sequence). Trimming left V 6 bases short and J 0 bases short, with 14 bases between. The CDR3 extends over 14 amino acids. In DNA, the CDR3 is TGCAGTGCATCGGTCTTGGGGATGAACACTGAAGCTTTCTTT. Protein: CSASVLGMNTEAFF.

This clonotype showed up just a few times. The J gene is TRBJ2-2, the V gene TRBV6-2 or TRBV6-3; 10 bases agree with TRBD2. The junction had 10 bases not matched to a gene; V was cut back by 7 bases and J by 2 bases. The CDR3 is 17 residues long. Germline CDR1 and CDR2: MNHEY and SVGEGT. The CDR3 nucleotides are TGTGCCAGCAAGAGCGGGAGGGCCGGAGGAAACACCGGGGAGCTGTTTTTT. It specifies CASKSGRAGGNTGELFF.

There are many counts of this clonotype. The chain uses TRBV6-1 and TRBJ2-1, with 10 nucleotides matching TRBD2. CDR3 length: 15 amino acids. V was pared by 7 bases and J by 15 bases, with 18 bases of the junction left unmatched. Germline V CDR1 and CDR2: MNHNS, SASEGT. The CDR3 sequence is CASISGASGSGTSFF. In DNA form, the CDR3 reads TGTGCCAGCATAAGCGGGGCTAGCGGGAGCGGTACGTCGTTCTTC.

This clonotype was recorded only once. The chain uses TRBV19 and TRBJ2-3; D may be TRBD2 (5 bases). CDR1 LNHDA and CDR2 SQIVND come from the germline V gene (reference sequence). V was pared by 8 bases and J by 0 bases, with 15 bases between. This CDR3 region has 15 residues. This CDR3 is CASAREFSSTDTQYF. DNA of the CDR3: TGTGCCAGTGCAAGGGAGTTTTCGAGCACAGATACGCAGTATTTT.

This clonotype has at least ten counts. This chain uses TRBV4-3 with TRBJ2-5; the D call may be TRBD1 or TRBD2 (5 bases each). V lost 4 bases and J lost 5, with 17 bases in between. The CDR3 has 15 residues. Germline V gives CDR1 LGHNA, CDR2 YSLEER. The CDR3 sequence is CASSLAQGKRETQYF. The CDR3 DNA reads as TGCGCCAGCAGCCTCGCCCAGGGAAAGCGGGAGACCCAGTACTTC.

This clonotype was recorded many times. Written as DNA, the CDR3 is TGTGCCAGCAGTTTCGGGGGAAATAAAAACATTCAGTACTTC. Translating it yields CASSFGGNKNIQYF. V usage is TRBV6-1 and J usage is TRBJ2-4; TRBD2 might be the D (6 bases). The CDR3 runs to 14 residues. The V end was cut by 5 bases, the J end by 4 bases, with 12 bases between. Germline V gene data show CDR1 as MNHNS and CDR2 as SASEGT.

The CDR3 here is CASSQGIAGPRGEQYF. The CDR3 region has the DNA TGCGCCAGCAGCCAAGGGATAGCGGGACCGCGCGGGGAGCAGTACTTC. The V and J genes are TRBV4-1 and TRBJ2-7, with 8 bases fitting TRBD2. Trimming took 1 base from V and 7 from J; bases not matched to a gene: 12. This CDR3 has 16 amino acids. Germline V gives CDR1 MGHRA, CDR2 YSYEKL.

This clonotype was seen at least ten times. The chain couples TRBV27 to TRBJ2-5; D may be TRBD1 or TRBD2 (5 bases each). The germline V and J ends were trimmed by 6 bases and 6 bases, with 23 bases remaining between them. The CDR3 is 16 amino acids. Germline CDR1 reads MNHEY; CDR2 reads SMNVEV (reference sequence). The CDR3, as DNA: TGTGCCAGCAGATCAGAGGGGAGAATAGACGTGAAGACCCAGTACTTC. Translation: CASRSEGRIDVKTQYF.

This clonotype was counted many times. The chain is built from TRBV2 and TRBJ1-2; the match to TRBD1 covers 10 bases. With 5 bases clipped from V and 6 bases from J, the junction kept 6 bases outside the gene matches. The germline V gene has CDR1 SNHLY and CDR2 FYNNEI. This CDR3 spans 14 amino acids. This chain's CDR3 is CASSRGQGMDGYTF. Here the CDR3 DNA reads TGTGCCAGCAGTCGGGGACAGGGGATGGATGGCTACACCTTC.

The chain employs TRBV11-2 and TRBJ1-4; TRBD1 might be the D (5 bases). Trimming removed 0 bases from V and 3 bases from J, with 17 bases in between. CDR3 size: 18 residues. In germline, CDR1 is SGHAT, CDR2 FQNNGV. CDR3 amino acids: CASSLEYPGLPSNEKLFF. CDR3 nucleotides: TGTGCCAGCAGCTTAGAGTATCCAGGGCTGCCTTCTAATGAAAAACTGTTTTTT.

The rearrangement joins TRBV20-1 to TRBJ1-3; D gene ambiguous. The CDR3 totals 13 residues. The germline CDR1 and CDR2 sequences are DFQATT and SNEGSKA (reference sequence). The V gene lost 6 bases and the J gene lost 0 bases, with 9 bases spanning the gap. The CDR3 DNA reads as TGCAGTGCCCCGGACGACTCTGGAAACACCATATATTTT. Its protein is CSAPDDSGNTIYF.